The 32 T cell receptor beta chains listed next were all sequenced from one sample in a study of shared clonotypes between healthy human individuals. Assay used: immunoSEQ multiplex PCR; TCRdb lists only in-frame clones, some missing. The sample carries some 580,000 clones, 95% to 98% recorded once. Naive CD8 cells lacked CD45RO, underwent positive selection for CCR7 and left out terminally differentiated effector memory CD45RA+ cells. The sample consisted of naive CD8+ T cells sorted from blood. The receptor set was obtained from a man aged 30-40 years in good health.

The rearrangement uses TRBV29-1 and TRBJ2-1, with D possibly being TRBD1 (6 bases). The germline V gene has CDR1 SQVTM and CDR2 ANQGSEA. This CDR3 region has 17 residues. The V end lost 5 bases, the J end lost 0 bases, and 20 bases lay between the germline ends. The CDR3 protein is CSVQGSRDTSSYNEQFF. The DNA for the CDR3 is TGCAGCGTTCAGGGATCCCGGGACACGAGCTCCTACAATGAGCAGTTCTTC.

This clone was observed a single time. The genes are TRBV29-1 and TRBJ2-3; 9 positions match TRBD2. V was clipped by 4 bases and J by 4 bases; unmatched bases: 6. CDR1 SQVTM and CDR2 ANQGSEA come from the germline V gene. The CDR3 spans 14 residues. CDR3 sequence: CSVGDSGSPDTQYF. CDR3 nucleotides: TGCAGCGTTGGGGATAGCGGGAGCCCAGATACGCAGTATTTT.

This chain uses TRBV27 with TRBJ2-1, with D hard to call. V lost 4 bases, J lost 5 bases, and 18 bases lay in between. The CDR3 is 16 amino acids. Germline V gene sequence: CDR1 MNHEY, CDR2 SMNVEV (reference sequence). The CDR3 loop reads CASSSFLMATHNEQFF. The CDR3 nucleotides are TGTGCCAGCAGTTCCTTTTTGATGGCTACTCACAATGAGCAGTTCTTC.

The rearrangement links TRBV7-9 to TRBJ2-5; no clear D gene. Germline V lookup: CDR1 SEHNR, CDR2 FQNEAQ (reference sequence). V lost 5 bases to trimming and J lost 2 bases, with 15 bases between them. The CDR3 has 15 residues. CDR3 bases: TGTGCCAGCAGCGGCGCGGACGATACACAAGAGACCCAGTACTTC. Translating gives CASSGADDTQETQYF.

The chain joins TRBV6-1 to TRBJ1-5; no clear D. The V gene's germline CDR1 is MNHNS and CDR2 SASEGT. V lost 2 bases to trimming and J lost 4 bases, with 12 bases between them. The CDR3 runs 15 residues. CDR3 sequence reads: CASSERGGWNQPQHF. Here the CDR3 DNA reads TGTGCCAGCAGTGAACGTGGAGGGTGGAATCAGCCCCAGCATTTT.

The rearrangement uses TRBV6-5 and TRBJ1-1, with D unresolved. Germline lookup yields CDR1 MNHEY and CDR2 SVGAGI. With 1 base removed from V and 3 bases from J, the gap between germline ends came to 9 bases. CDR3 length: 14 amino acids. The CDR3 is CASSYYRGDTEAFF. The DNA of the CDR3 is TGTGCCAGCAGTTACTATCGTGGGGACACTGAAGCTTTCTTT.

This clone was seen only a few times. This chain's CDR3 is CASRQGTHAHEQYF. The CDR3 DNA is TGTGCCAGCAGGCAGGGAACCCACGCGCACGAGCAGTACTTC. This chain joins TRBV6-5 and TRBJ2-7, with a possible D match to TRBD1 (5 bases). Germline V gene data show CDR1 as MNHEY and CDR2 as SVGAGI. The V gene lost 6 bases and the J gene lost 5 bases, with 17 bases spanning the gap. This CDR3 spans 14 amino acids.

This chain uses TRBV13 with TRBJ2-7, with 7 bases matching TRBD2. Germline assignment: CDR1 PRHDT and CDR2 FYEKMQ (reference sequence). V lost 4 bases and J lost 5; bases outside the gene matches: 8. The CDR3 spans 14 residues. In DNA form, the CDR3 reads TGTGCCAGCAGCTCGCTAGCGGAATATAACGAGCAGTACTTC. Its protein is CASSSLAEYNEQYF.

The chain links TRBV9 to TRBJ2-5, with 13 nucleotides matching TRBD2. Germline CDR1 and CDR2: SGDLS and YYNGEE. The CDR3 totals 16 residues. The V and J ends lost 0 bases and 5 bases, in that order; junction bases with no gene match: 4. The CDR3 is CASSVGLAGGGETQYF. CDR3 DNA sequence: TGTGCCAGCAGCGTAGGACTAGCGGGAGGAGGTGAGACCCAGTACTTC.

V and J are TRBV21-1 and TRBJ2-5; TRBD1, the D gene given by the table, was not confirmed from the DNA. TRBV21-1 is a pseudogene segment. The CDR3 is made up of 14 amino acids. This chain's CDR3 is CASNLSRVVKTQYF. The CDR3 coding sequence is TGTGCCAGCAACCTATCCAGGGTGGTAAAGACCCAGTACTTC.

The rearrangement links TRBV5-1 to TRBJ2-7, with TRBD1 matching over 7 bases. The V gene end was trimmed by 4 bases and the J gene end by 4 bases; junction bases not matched to a gene: 11. Germline-derived CDR1 and CDR2 are SGHRS and YFSETQ. The CDR3 extends over 15 amino acids. In DNA, the CDR3 is TGCGCCAGCAGCCGTGGAAGGACAGGAGGATACGAGCAGTACTTC. Amino acid sequence: CASSRGRTGGYEQYF.

The chain employs TRBV15 and TRBJ2-7; 12 nucleotides agree with TRBD1. Trimming took 0 bases from V and 6 from J; bases not matched to a gene: 9. The CDR3 spans 17 residues. Germline CDR1 reads LNHNV; CDR2 reads YYDKDF (reference sequence). This CDR3 is CATSREPGQGADREQYF. The CDR3 DNA is TGTGCCACCAGCAGAGAACCGGGACAGGGGGCCGATCGCGAGCAGTACTTC.

The gene calls are TRBV6-5 and TRBJ1-2; D unclear. The CDR3 spans 13 residues. Germline V gene lookup returns CDR1 MNHEY and CDR2 SVGAGI. Trimming took 3 bases from V and 4 from J, leaving 9 bases between them. The CDR3 DNA sequence: TGTGCCAGCAGTTATGGGCCGGTCTATGGCTACACCTTC. It specifies CASSYGPVYGYTF.

A remark on this clone: One end of the junction fails to match germline, which may point to a read error. This chain connects TRBV27 to TRBJ2-3, with D unclear. This CDR3 comprises 14 residues. CDR1 is MNHEY and CDR2 is SMNVEV in the germline V gene (reference sequence). CDR3 DNA sequence: TGTGCCAGCAGTTTAAACGGTCTCACACATACGCAGTATTTT. Encoded protein: CASSLNGLTHTQYF.

The V gene is TRBV6-5, the J gene TRBJ1-2; D is ambiguous. Germline V gene data show CDR1 as MNHEY and CDR2 as SVGAGI. The CDR3 is 13 residues long. Trimming took 2 bases from V and 8 from J, leaving 12 bases between them. The CDR3 protein is CASSYGQADGYTF. The DNA for the CDR3 is TGTGCCAGCAGTTACGGGCAAGCTGACGGCTACACCTTC.

This clone was counted a few times. DNA for the CDR3: TGTGCCAGCAGCACCGCCTACAGGGGGCACGACGAGCAGTACTTC. It specifies CASSTAYRGHDEQYF. The chain has TRBV7-6 and TRBJ2-7; 9 nucleotides agree with TRBD1. V was pared by 5 bases and J by 5 bases, with 10 bases of the junction left unmatched. The CDR3 contains 15 residues. From germline, CDR1 is SGHVS and CDR2 FNYEAQ.

In DNA form, the CDR3 reads TGCGCCAGCAGCTTTTATCCTAGCGGGAGTAAAGGGGAGCTGTTTTTT. Translating gives CASSFYPSGSKGELFF. The V call is TRBV5-1, the J call TRBJ2-2, with TRBD2 identical over 10 bases. The CDR3 totals 16 residues. Trimming removed 2 bases from V and 8 bases from J; junction bases left unmatched: 9. CDR1 and CDR2 from the germline V gene are SGHRS and YFSETQ.

V and J are TRBV6-8 and TRBJ2-5; TRBD2 agrees at 9 bases. V was pared by 11 bases and J by 1 base, with 14 bases of the junction left unmatched. This CDR3 has 16 amino acids. CDR1 and CDR2 from the germline V gene are MNHGY and SAAAGT. CDR3 sequence (DNA): TGTGCCGGCTTGGAGACTAGCGGAGAAATCCAAGAGACCCAGTACTTC. The encoded protein is CAGLETSGEIQETQYF.

This clone was observed a few times. The rearrangement uses TRBV6-1 and TRBJ1-1; D is unclear. The length of the CDR3 is 13 residues. The V end lost 1 base, the J end lost 3 bases, and 6 bases lay between the germline ends. The germline gives CDR1 MNHNS, CDR2 SASEGT. Here the CDR3 reads CASSEVGYTEAFF. The CDR3 bases are TGTGCCAGCAGTGAAGTGGGTTACACTGAAGCTTTCTTT.

The chain is built from TRBV11-2 and TRBJ2-7; TRBD2 aligns across 13 bases. J was trimmed by 5 bases and V by 4 bases; bases with no gene match: 8. The CDR3 totals 16 residues. Germline V gene sequence: CDR1 SGHAT, CDR2 FQNNGV. CDR3 protein: CASSSGEGLAGNEQYF. In DNA, the CDR3 is TGTGCCAGCAGCTCAGGGGAGGGACTAGCGGGAAACGAGCAGTACTTC.

The chain has TRBV12-5 and TRBJ2-1; the D is unclear. This CDR3 is 15 amino acids long. Germline values: CDR1 LGHNT, CDR2 FRNRAP. V lost 5 bases and J lost 2, with 13 bases in between. CDR3 protein: CASGRSSDPYNEQFF. The DNA for the CDR3 is TGTGCTAGTGGTAGGAGCAGTGACCCCTACAATGAGCAGTTCTTC.

The chain recombines TRBV15 with TRBJ2-1; 13 positions match TRBD2. CDR1 and CDR2 from the germline V gene are LNHNV and YYDKDF (reference sequence). The CDR3 is 19 residues long. Unmatched junction bases numbered 9, after V lost 4 bases and J lost 0 bases. As DNA, the CDR3 is TGTGCCACCAGCACCTGGACTAGCGGGAGAGAAAGCTCCTACAATGAGCAGTTCTTC. Its translation is CATSTWTSGRESSYNEQFF.

V and J are TRBV7-9 and TRBJ2-1; 10 positions agree with TRBD2. The CDR3 extends over 16 amino acids. Looked up from germline, CDR1 is SEHNR and CDR2 is FQNEAQ (reference sequence). V was pared by 6 bases and J by 2 bases, with 7 bases of the junction left unmatched. CDR3 in DNA: TGTGCCAGCAGTCTCGGGGGGACTAGCGCCTACAATGAGCAGTTCTTC. Protein sequence: CASSLGGTSAYNEQFF.

The chain carries TRBV27 and TRBJ2-7; weak D call: TRBD2 (5 bases). The V end was cut by 6 bases, the J end by 7 bases, with 13 bases between. The CDR3 spans 12 residues. The germline V gene has CDR1 MNHEY and CDR2 SMNVEV (reference sequence). DNA of the CDR3: TGTGCCAGCAGAAAGGGAACTAGAGAGCAGTACTTC. It specifies CASRKGTREQYF.

J is TRBJ1-2 and V is TRBV4-1, with TRBD1 identical over 7 bases. The trim removed 2 bases at V and 8 bases at J, leaving 5 bases unmatched. The CDR3 totals 13 residues. Germline CDR1 is MGHRA and CDR2 is YSYEKL. The DNA for the CDR3 is TGCGCCAGCAGCCAATCCAGGGGGTTGGGCTACACCTTC. Translated: CASSQSRGLGYTF.

The chain links TRBV7-9 to TRBJ2-1, with D unclear. V was shortened by 5 bases and J by 15 bases, with 17 bases between the two germline ends. The CDR3 is made up of 12 amino acids. The germline gives CDR1 SEHNR, CDR2 FQNEAQ (reference sequence). The CDR3 loop is CASSSEENVGFF. The CDR3 bases are TGTGCCAGCAGCAGTGAGGAAAACGTGGGGTTCTTC. Full variable domain (rest looked up from reference TRBV7-9 and TRBJ2-1): DTGVSQNPRHKITKRGQNVTFRCDPISEHNRLYWYRQTLGQGPEFLTYFQNEAQLEKSRLLSDRFSAERPKGSFSTLEIQRTEQGDSAMYLCASSSEENVGFFGPGTRLTVL.

J is TRBJ2-2 and V is TRBV19; D is perhaps TRBD2 (6 bases). Germline CDR1 and CDR2: LNHDA and SQIVND (reference sequence). CDR3 length equals 16 residues. Trimming stripped 1 base from V and 8 bases from J, with 17 bases between. CDR3 coding DNA: TGTGCCAGTAGTATAGTCGGCGGGGAGGCTCTTGGGGAGCTGTTTTTT. Translating gives CASSIVGGEALGELFF.

The CDR3 coding sequence is TGTGCCAGCGGTCCTGGTACCGGGGTTAACTATGGCTACACCTTC. Its translation: CASGPGTGVNYGYTF. The V gene is TRBV2, the J gene TRBJ1-2; D is unclear. The CDR3 runs 15 residues. The V gene lost 8 bases and the J gene lost 1 base, with 17 bases spanning the gap. Germline lookup yields CDR1 SNHLY and CDR2 FYNNEI. Based on the CDR3 plus reference TRBV2 and TRBJ1-2, the full variable domain is EPEVTQTPSHQVTQMGQEVILRCVPISNHLYFYWYRQILGQKVEFLVSFYNNEISEKSEIFDDQFSVERPDGSNFTLKIRSTKLEDSAMYFCASGPGTGVNYGYTFGSGTRLTVV.

The chain couples TRBV29-1 to TRBJ2-1; the D gene is possibly TRBD2 (6 bases). Germline CDR1 and CDR2: SQVTM and ANQGSEA. The CDR3 is made up of 13 amino acids. Between the trimmed V and J ends, which lost 0 bases and 10 bases, there was a span of 13 bases. The CDR3 here is CSVEDRLDYEQFF. CDR3 coding DNA: TGCAGCGTTGAAGATCGGCTGGACTACGAGCAGTTCTTC.

The chain joins TRBV11-3 to TRBJ2-1; D might be TRBD1 (5 bases). The V gene lost 1 base and the J gene lost 10 bases, with 11 bases spanning the gap. Germline CDR1 and CDR2: SGHNT and YENEEA. This CDR3 has 13 amino acids. CDR3: CASSLVTGNEQFF. The CDR3 coding sequence is TGTGCCAGCAGCTTAGTTACAGGAAACGAGCAGTTCTTC.

This chain links TRBV7-8 with TRBJ2-7; 11 bases line up with TRBD2. This CDR3 has 15 residues. CDR1 is SGHVS and CDR2 is FQNEAQ in the germline V gene. Trimming took 5 bases from V and 0 from J; bases not matched to a gene: 3. The CDR3 protein is CASSVTSGSSYEQYF. The CDR3 nucleotides read TGTGCCAGCAGCGTTACTAGCGGGAGCTCCTACGAGCAGTACTTC. The complete variable domain, with remaining parts taken from reference TRBV7-8 and TRBJ2-7, reads GAGVSQSPRYKVAKRGQDVALRCDPISGHVSLFWYQQALGQGPEFLTYFQNEAQLDKSGLPSDRFFAERPEGSVSTLKIQRTQQEDSAVYLCASSVTSGSSYEQYFGPGTRLTVT.

This clone appeared a few times. The V and J genes are TRBV2 and TRBJ2-7; 9 positions agree with TRBD1. The J segment lost 3 bases and the V segment lost 3 bases, leaving 3 bases of the junction unmatched. This CDR3 is 14 amino acids long. Germline assignment: CDR1 SNHLY and CDR2 FYNNEI. CDR3 bases: TGTGCCAGCAGTGATGGGACAGGGATCTACGAGCAGTACTTC. This encodes CASSDGTGIYEQYF.